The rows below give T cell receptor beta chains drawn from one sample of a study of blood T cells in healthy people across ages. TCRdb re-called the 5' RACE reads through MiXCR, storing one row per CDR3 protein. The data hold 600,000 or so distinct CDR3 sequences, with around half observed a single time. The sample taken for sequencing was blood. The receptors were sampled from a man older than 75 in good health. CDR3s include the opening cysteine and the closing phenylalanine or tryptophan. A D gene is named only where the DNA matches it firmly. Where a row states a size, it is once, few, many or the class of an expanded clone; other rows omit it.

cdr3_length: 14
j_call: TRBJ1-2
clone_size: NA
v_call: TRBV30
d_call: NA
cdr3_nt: TGTGCCGGGAGCGAGGACAGAGGAAACTATGGCTACACCTTC
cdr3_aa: CAGSEDRGNYGYTF

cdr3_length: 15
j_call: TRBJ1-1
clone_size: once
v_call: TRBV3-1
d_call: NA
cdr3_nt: TGTGCCAGCAGCCAAGGTTGGGGGGTGAACACTGAAGCTTTCTTT
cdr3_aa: CASSQGWGVNTEAFF

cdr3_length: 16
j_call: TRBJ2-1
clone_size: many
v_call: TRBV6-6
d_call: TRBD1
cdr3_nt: TGTGCCAGCAGTTACGCCGGACAGGGTGGTTACAATGAGCAGTTCTTC
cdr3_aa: CASSYAGQGGYNEQFF

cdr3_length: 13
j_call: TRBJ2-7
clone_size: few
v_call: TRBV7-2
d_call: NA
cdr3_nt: TGTGCCAGCAGCTTAGGACTTAACTACGAGCAGTACTTC
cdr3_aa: CASSLGLNYEQYF

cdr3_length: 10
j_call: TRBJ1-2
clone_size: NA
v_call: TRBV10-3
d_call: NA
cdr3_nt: TGTGCCATCATGGGCCAGGGCTACACCTTC
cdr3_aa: CAIMGQGYTF

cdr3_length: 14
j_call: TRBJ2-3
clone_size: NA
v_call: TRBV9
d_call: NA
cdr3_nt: TGTGCCAGCAGCGTAGTGAGCGGAGGAGATACGCAGTATTTT
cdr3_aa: CASSVVSGGDTQYF

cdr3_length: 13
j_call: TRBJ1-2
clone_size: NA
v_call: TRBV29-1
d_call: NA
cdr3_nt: TGCAGCGTTAGGGCCCCTCTCCAAGGGGGCTACACCTTC
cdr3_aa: CSVRAPLQGGYTF

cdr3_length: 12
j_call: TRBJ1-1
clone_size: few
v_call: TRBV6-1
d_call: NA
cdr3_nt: TGTGCCAGCAGTGAAGCAGGGTGGGGGGCTTTCTTT
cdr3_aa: CASSEAGWGAFF

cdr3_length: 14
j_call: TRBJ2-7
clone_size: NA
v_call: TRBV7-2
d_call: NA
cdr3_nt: TGTGCCAGCAGCTCGCAGACACCCCCCTACGAGCAGTACTTC
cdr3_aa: CASSSQTPPYEQYF

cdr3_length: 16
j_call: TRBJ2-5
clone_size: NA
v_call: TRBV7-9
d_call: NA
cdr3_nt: TGTGCCGGCAGCTTAGCGTTTGCCCCAGGGCAAGAGACCCAGTACTTC
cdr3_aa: CAGSLAFAPGQETQYF

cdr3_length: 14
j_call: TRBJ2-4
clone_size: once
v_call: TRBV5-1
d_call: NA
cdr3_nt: TGCGCCAGCAGCGTGGAGACCGGGATTGGCATTCAGTACTTC
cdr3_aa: CASSVETGIGIQYF

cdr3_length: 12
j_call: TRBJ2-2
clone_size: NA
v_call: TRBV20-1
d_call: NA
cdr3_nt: TGCAGCGCCTCGGACACCGGGGGGGAGCTGTTTTTT
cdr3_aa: CSASDTGGELFF

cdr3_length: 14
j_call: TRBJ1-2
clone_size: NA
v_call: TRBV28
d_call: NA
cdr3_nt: TGTGCCAGCAGTTTTCTGGGTTTGCTACAGAGCTACACCTTC
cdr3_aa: CASSFLGLLQSYTF

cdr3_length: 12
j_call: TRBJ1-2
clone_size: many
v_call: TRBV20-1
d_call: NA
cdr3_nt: TGCAGTGCCCTCAACCCAGGTCTTGGTTCCACCTTC
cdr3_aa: CSALNPGLGSTF

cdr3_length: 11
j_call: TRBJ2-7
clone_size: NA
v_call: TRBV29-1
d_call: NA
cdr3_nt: TGCAGCGTTGGGGACGGCTACGAGCAGTACTTC
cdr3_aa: CSVGDGYEQYF